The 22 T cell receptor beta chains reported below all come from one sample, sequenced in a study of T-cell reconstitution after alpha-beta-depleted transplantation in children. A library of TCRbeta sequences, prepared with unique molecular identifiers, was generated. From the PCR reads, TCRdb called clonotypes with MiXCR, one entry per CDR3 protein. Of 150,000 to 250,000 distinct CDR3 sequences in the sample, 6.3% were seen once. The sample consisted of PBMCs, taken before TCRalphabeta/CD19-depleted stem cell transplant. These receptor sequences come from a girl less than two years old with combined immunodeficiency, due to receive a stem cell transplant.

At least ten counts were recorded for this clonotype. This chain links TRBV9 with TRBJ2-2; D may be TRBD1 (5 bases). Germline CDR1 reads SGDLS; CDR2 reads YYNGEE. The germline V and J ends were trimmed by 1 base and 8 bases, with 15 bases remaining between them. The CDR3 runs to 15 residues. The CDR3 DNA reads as TGTGCCAGCAGCGTATATTCAGGGTTCGGGGGGGAGCTGTTTTTT. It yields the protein CASSVYSGFGGELFF.

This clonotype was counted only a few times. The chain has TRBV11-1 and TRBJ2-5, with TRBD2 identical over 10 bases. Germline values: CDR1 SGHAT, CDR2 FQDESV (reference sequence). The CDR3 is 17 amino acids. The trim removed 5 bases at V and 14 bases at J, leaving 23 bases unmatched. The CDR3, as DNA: TGTGCCAGCAGCCAAATCAATGTCGGGACTAGCGAGTCCGGATCCTACTTC. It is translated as CASSQINVGTSESGSYF. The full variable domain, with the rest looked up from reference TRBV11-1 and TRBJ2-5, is EAEVAQSPRYKITEKSQAVAFWCDPISGHATLYWYRQILGQGPELLVQFQDESVVDDSQLPKDRFSAERLKGVDSTLKIQPAELGDSAMYLCASSQINVGTSESGSYFGPGTRLLVL.

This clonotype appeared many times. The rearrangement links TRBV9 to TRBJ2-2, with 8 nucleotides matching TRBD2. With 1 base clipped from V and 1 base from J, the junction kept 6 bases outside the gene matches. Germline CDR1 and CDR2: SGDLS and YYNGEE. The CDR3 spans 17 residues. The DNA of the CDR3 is TGTGCCAGCAGCGTACCACTAGCGGAGAAGAACACCGGGGAGCTGTTTTTT. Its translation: CASSVPLAEKNTGELFF.

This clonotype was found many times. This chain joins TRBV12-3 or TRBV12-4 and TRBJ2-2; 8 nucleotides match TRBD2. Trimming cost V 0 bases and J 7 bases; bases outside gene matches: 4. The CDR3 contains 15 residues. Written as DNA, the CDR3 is TGTGCCAGCAGTTTAGCCGGGGGGGCCGGCGGGGAGCTGTTTTTT. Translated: CASSLAGGAGGELFF.

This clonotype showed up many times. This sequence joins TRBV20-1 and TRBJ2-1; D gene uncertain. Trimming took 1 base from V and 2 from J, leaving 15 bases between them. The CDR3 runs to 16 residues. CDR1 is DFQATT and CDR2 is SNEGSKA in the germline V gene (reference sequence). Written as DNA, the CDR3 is TGCAGTGCTAGAGGATTGGGCAAGGTACCCTACAATGAGCAGTTCTTC. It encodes CSARGLGKVPYNEQFF.

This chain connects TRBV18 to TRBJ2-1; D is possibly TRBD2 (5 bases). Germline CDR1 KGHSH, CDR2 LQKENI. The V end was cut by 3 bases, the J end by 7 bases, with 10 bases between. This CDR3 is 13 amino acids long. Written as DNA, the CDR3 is TGTGCCAGCTCACCTTCCCGAGGGAATGAGCAGTTCTTC. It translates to CASSPSRGNEQFF.

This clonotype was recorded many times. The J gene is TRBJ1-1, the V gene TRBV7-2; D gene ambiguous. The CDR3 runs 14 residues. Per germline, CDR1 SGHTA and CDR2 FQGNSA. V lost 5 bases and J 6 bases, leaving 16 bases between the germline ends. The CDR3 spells CASSLSDLYSEAFF. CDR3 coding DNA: TGTGCCAGCAGCCTGTCGGACCTGTACTCTGAAGCTTTCTTT.

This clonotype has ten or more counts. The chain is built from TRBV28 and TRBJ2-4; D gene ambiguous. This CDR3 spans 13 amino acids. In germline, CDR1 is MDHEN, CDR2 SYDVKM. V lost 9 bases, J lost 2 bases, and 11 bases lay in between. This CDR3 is CASRGTSKNIQYF. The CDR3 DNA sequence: TGTGCCAGTCGAGGCACATCCAAAAACATTCAGTACTTC.

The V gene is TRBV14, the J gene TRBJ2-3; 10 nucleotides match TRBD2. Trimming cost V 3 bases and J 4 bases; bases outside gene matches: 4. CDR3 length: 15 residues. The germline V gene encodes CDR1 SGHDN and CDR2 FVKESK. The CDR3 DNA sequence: TGTGCCAGCAGCCACTTAGCGGGGGGCTCAGATACGCAGTATTTT. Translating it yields CASSHLAGGSDTQYF.

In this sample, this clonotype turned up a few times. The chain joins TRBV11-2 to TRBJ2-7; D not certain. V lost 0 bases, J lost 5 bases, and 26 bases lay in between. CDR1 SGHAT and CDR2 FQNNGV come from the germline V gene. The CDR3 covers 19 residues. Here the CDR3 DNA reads TGTGCCAGCAGCTTAGAGGCCTTGGGTTTCGACGGTTTTTTGGACGAGCAGTACTTC. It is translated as CASSLEALGFDGFLDEQYF.

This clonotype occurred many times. CDR3 region: CASSLVEETQYF. DNA for the CDR3: TGTGCCAGCAGCCTCGTCGAGGAGACCCAGTACTTC. The chain combines TRBV3-1 with TRBJ2-5; D call uncertain. The V gene lost 4 bases and the J gene lost 5 bases, with 8 bases spanning the gap. Germline values: CDR1 LGHDT, CDR2 YNNKEL (reference sequence). The CDR3 runs to 12 residues.

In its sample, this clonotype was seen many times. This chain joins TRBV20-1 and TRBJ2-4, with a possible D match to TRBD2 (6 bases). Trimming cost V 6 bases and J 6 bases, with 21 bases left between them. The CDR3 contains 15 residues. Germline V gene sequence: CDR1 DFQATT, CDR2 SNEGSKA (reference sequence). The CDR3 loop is CSATLWREVGNIQYF. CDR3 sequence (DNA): TGCAGTGCCACTCTCTGGCGGGAAGTAGGAAACATTCAGTACTTC.

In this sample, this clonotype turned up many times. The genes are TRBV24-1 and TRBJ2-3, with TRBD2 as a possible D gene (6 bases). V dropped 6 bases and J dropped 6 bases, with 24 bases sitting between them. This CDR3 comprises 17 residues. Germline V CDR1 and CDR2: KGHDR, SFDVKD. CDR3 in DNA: TGTGCCACCAGTCAACGCGGGAAATGGGGGAGCCTGGATACGCAGTATTTT. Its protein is CATSQRGKWGSLDTQYF.

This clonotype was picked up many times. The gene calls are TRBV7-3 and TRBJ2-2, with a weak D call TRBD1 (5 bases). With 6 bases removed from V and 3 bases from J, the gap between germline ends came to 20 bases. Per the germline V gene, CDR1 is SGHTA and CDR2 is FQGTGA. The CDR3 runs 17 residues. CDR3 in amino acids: CASSFSRSDRYTGELFF. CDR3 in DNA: TGTGCCAGCAGTTTTAGCCGTTCAGACAGATACACCGGGGAGCTGTTTTTT.

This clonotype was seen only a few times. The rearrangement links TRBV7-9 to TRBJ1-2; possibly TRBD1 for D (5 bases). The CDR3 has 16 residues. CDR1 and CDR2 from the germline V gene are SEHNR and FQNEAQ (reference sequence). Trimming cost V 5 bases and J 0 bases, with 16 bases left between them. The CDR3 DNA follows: TGTGCCAGCAGCCGACGGGACCTTCACTCTAACTATGGCTACACCTTC. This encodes CASSRRDLHSNYGYTF.

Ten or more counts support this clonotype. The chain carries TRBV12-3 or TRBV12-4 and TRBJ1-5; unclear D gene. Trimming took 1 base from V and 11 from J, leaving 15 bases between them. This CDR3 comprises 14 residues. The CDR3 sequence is CASSLVAMVESQHF. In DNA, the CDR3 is TGTGCCAGCAGTTTAGTAGCCATGGTAGAATCCCAGCATTTT.

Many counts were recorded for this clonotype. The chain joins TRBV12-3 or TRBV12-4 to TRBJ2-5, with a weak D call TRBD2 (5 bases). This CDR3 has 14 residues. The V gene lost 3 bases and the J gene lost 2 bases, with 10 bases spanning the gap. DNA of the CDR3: TGTGCCAGCAGTTTTCTAGCCGAGCAAGAGACCCAGTACTTC. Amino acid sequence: CASSFLAEQETQYF.

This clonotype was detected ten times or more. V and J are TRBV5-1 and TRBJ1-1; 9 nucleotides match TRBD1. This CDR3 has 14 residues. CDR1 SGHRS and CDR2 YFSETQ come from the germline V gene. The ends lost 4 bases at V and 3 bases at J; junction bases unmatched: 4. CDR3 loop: CASSKRDRDTEAFF. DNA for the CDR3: TGCGCCAGCAGCAAAAGGGACAGGGACACTGAAGCTTTCTTT. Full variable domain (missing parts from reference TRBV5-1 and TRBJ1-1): KAGVTQTPRYLIKTRGQQVTLSCSPISGHRSVSWYQQTPGQGLQFLFEYFSETQRNKGNFPGRFSGRQFSNSRSEMNVSTLELGDSALYLCASSKRDRDTEAFFGQGTRLTVV.

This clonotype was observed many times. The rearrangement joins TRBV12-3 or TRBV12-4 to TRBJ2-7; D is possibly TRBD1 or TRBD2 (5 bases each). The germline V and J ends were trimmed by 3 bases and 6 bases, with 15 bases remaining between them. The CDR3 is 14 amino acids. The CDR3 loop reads CASSFSGTALEQYF. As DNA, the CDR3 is TGTGCCAGCAGTTTCTCCGGGACGGCCCTCGAGCAGTACTTC.

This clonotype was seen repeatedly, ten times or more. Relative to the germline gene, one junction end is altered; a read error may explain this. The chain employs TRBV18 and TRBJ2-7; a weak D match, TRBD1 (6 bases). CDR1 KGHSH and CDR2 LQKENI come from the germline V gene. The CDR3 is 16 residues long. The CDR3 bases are TGTGCCAGCTCACTATTCCCGGACAGAAAACCCTACAAGCAGTACTTC. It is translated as CASSLFPDRKPYKQYF. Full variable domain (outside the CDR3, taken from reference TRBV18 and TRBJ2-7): NAGVMQNPRHLVRRRGQEARLRCSPMKGHSHVYWYRQLPEEGLKFMVYLQKENIIDESGMPKERFSAEFPKEGPSILRIQQVVRGDSAAYFCASSLFPDRKPYKQYFGPGTRLTVT.

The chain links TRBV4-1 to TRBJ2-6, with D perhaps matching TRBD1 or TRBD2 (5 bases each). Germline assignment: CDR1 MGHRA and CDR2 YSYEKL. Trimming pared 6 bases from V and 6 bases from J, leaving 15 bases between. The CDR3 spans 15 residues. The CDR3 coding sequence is TGCGCCAGCAGTTGGGACCTCGGGGTGGCCAACGTCCTGACTTTC. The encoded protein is CASSWDLGVANVLTF.

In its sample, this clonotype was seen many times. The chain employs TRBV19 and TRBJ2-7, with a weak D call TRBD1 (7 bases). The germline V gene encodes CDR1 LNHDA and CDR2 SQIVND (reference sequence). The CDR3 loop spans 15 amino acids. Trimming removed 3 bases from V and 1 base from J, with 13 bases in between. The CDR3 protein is CASSIGPGGSYEQYF. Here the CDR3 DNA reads TGTGCCAGTAGTATTGGGCCAGGGGGGTCCTACGAGCAGTACTTC.